This TCR beta chain stems from a study of blood T cell repertoires in COVID-19. Study in general: The origin of the acute and convalescent COVID-19 samples was the United States, Italy and Spain.

CDR1 MNHEY and CDR2 SVGAGI come from the germline V gene. CDR3 length equals 13 residues. Trimming removed 6 bases from V and 6 bases from J; junction bases left unmatched: 5. The age range of participants was 18 to 89 years, with residence in about two dozen US areas. Cohorts were based on clinical histories the participants reported. Assay used: immunoSEQ multiplex PCR; TCRdb lists only in-frame clones, some missing. The sample lists around 140,000 clones, 78% occurring once. The chain uses TRBV6-5 and TRBJ2-1, with TRBD1 identical over 7 bases. The receptor was isolated from a woman in her 50s who had recovered from COVID-19. Material for sequencing was PBMCs or T cells enriched from blood (not recorded which). CDR3 bases: TGTGCCAGCAGGGCCCGACAGGGCAATGAGCAGTTCTTC. Amino acids: CASRARQGNEQFF.